The sample holds a few counts of the clone carrying this TCR beta chain. This sample is drawn from a study of T cells in Graves' hyperthyroidism and ophthalmopathy. Study in general: Initial diagnosis, before any treatment, was when peripheral blood was collected.

Amplified TCR beta CDR3 regions derived from RNA transcripts. First-round RT-PCR targeting the TCR CDR3 was performed with the HTBI primer set. Each CDR3 protein is one row after TCRdb ran MiXCR on the multiplex PCR reads. This sample has hundreds of thousands of distinct CDR3 sequences, with roughly 13% found just once. Per the germline V gene, CDR1 is DFQATT and CDR2 is SNEGSKA (reference sequence). V was trimmed by 3 bases and J by 2 bases, leaving 16 bases between them. This CDR3 has 15 amino acids. V and J are TRBV20-1 and TRBJ1-1; D not certain. The source is a man aged 50-60 years with Graves' ophthalmopathy. Sample: blood. The CDR3 here is CSASDLRVGNTEAFF. CDR3 nucleotides: TGCAGTGCTAGTGACTTGAGGGTGGGCAACACTGAAGCTTTCTTT.